Listed here are 20 T cell receptor beta chains from one sample, sequenced in a study of cytomegalovirus exposure and HLA in healthy donors. PCR was performed using 60 Vbeta and 13 Jbeta primers. Some clones are missing from TCRdb's copy, which holds only in-frame ones; the method was immunoSEQ multiplex PCR. This table has around 100,000 clones, roughly 69% appearing once. Sequencing was done on a sample of PBMCs. These receptors were taken from a young man in good health and CMV-seropositive.

To note about this clone: The germline gene is not matched at one end of the junction; a read error may be the cause. The genes are TRBV7-7 and TRBJ2-3, with D maybe TRBD2 (6 bases). CDR1 SSHAT and CDR2 FNYEAQ come from the germline V gene (reference sequence). This CDR3 has 13 residues. The CDR3 loop is CASSRRAGDTQYF. CDR3 coding DNA: TGTGCTAGCAGCCGTCGGGCGGGGGATACGCAGTATTTT.

The V call is TRBV19, the J call TRBJ1-2; possibly TRBD1 for D (5 bases). The CDR3 totals 14 residues. V lost 5 bases, J lost 3 bases, and 13 bases lay in between. Germline values: CDR1 LNHDA, CDR2 SQIVND (reference sequence). CDR3: CASSGRGSDYGYTF. The CDR3 nucleotides are TGTGCCAGTAGTGGAAGGGGCTCGGACTATGGCTACACCTTC. Full variable domain (missing parts from reference TRBV19 and TRBJ1-2): DGGITQSPKYLFRKEGQNVTLSCEQNLNHDAMYWYRQDPGQGLRLIYYSQIVNDFQKGDIAEGYSVSREKKESFPLTVTSAQKNPTAFYLCASSGRGSDYGYTFGSGTRLTVV.

V gene TRBV18 combines with J gene TRBJ2-2; 9 bases are a match to TRBD1. The germline V gene encodes CDR1 KGHSH and CDR2 LQKENI. After removal of 4 bases from V and 7 bases from J, the junction contained 13 bases not matched to a gene. The CDR3 is 17 residues long. The CDR3 loop reads CASSRAPGQGPDGELFF. CDR3 nucleotides: TGTGCCAGCTCACGCGCCCCCGGACAGGGGCCTGACGGGGAGCTGTTTTTT. The full variable domain, rest sourced from reference TRBV18 and TRBJ2-2, is NAGVMQNPRHLVRRRGQEARLRCSPMKGHSHVYWYRQLPEEGLKFMVYLQKENIIDESGMPKERFSAEFPKEGPSILRIQQVVRGDSAAYFCASSRAPGQGPDGELFFGEGSRLTVL.

This sequence joins TRBV2 and TRBJ2-1; 8 positions agree with TRBD1. This CDR3 has 14 amino acids. CDR1 and CDR2 from the germline V gene are SNHLY and FYNNEI. V was pared by 8 bases and J by 6 bases, with 9 bases of the junction left unmatched. This chain's CDR3 is CASSGQGLGNEQFF. The CDR3 DNA reads as TGTGCCAGCTCTGGACAGGGATTAGGCAATGAGCAGTTCTTC.

J is TRBJ1-1 and V is TRBV6-5; unclear D gene. Trimming shortened V by 1 base and J by 1 base, and 4 bases separated the two germline ends. Germline CDR1 and CDR2: MNHEY and SVGAGI. CDR3 size: 13 residues. The CDR3 nucleotides read TGTGCCAGCAGTTACTACAAGAACACTGAAGCTTTCTTT. Translated, it gives CASSYYKNTEAFF.

A few counts support this clone. The rearrangement uses TRBV4-1 and TRBJ2-3; 7 positions agree with TRBD2. Looked up from germline, CDR1 is MGHRA and CDR2 is YSYEKL. The CDR3 length is 18 residues. V lost 1 base, J lost 2 bases, and 12 bases stayed unmatched. The CDR3 DNA follows: TGCGCCAGCAGCCAAGTCCGGGTGGACGGGGACTACACAGATACGCAGTATTTT. Translation gives CASSQVRVDGDYTDTQYF.

There are a few counts of this clone. V and J are TRBV6-1 and TRBJ1-1; unclear D gene. V was trimmed by 1 base and J by 0 bases, leaving 6 bases between them. Germline V gene data show CDR1 as MNHNS and CDR2 as SASEGT. The CDR3 sequence is 14 residues long. The CDR3 loop reads CASSEDTLNTEAFF. CDR3 sequence (DNA): TGTGCCAGCAGTGAAGACACCTTGAACACTGAAGCTTTCTTT.

The chain carries TRBV5-4 and TRBJ2-5, with D possibly matching TRBD2 (6 bases). Between the trimmed V and J ends, which lost 3 bases and 5 bases, there was a span of 14 bases. Germline lookup yields CDR1 SGHNT and CDR2 YYREEE (reference sequence). CDR3 size: 14 residues. CDR3: CASSSGLTPETQYF. The CDR3 coding sequence is TGTGCCAGCAGCTCGGGACTGACTCCCGAGACCCAGTACTTC.

This clone was counted a few times. The chain couples TRBV15 to TRBJ2-5; D call uncertain. Trimming left V 3 bases short and J 5 bases short, with 10 bases between. Germline V gives CDR1 LNHNV, CDR2 YYDKDF (reference sequence). This CDR3 spans 13 amino acids. CDR3 amino acids: CATSRIEAETQYF. CDR3 DNA sequence: TGTGCCACCAGCAGGATAGAAGCGGAGACCCAGTACTTC. Full variable domain (outside the CDR3, taken from reference TRBV15 and TRBJ2-5): DAMVIQNPRYQVTQFGKPVTLSCSQTLNHNVMYWYQQKSSQAPKLLFHYYDKDFNNEADTPDNFQSRRPNTSFCFLDIRSPGLGDTAMYLCATSRIEAETQYFGPGTRLLVL.

The J gene is TRBJ1-2, the V gene TRBV6-5; weak D call: TRBD1 (5 bases). V was clipped by 0 bases and J by 4 bases, with 9 bases between them. CDR3 length equals 14 residues. CDR1 is MNHEY and CDR2 is SVGAGI in the germline V gene. The DNA of the CDR3 is TGTGCCAGCAGTTACTCCGAAGGGGTCTATGGCTACACCTTC. Encoded protein: CASSYSEGVYGYTF.

This clone was picked up one time. This chain joins TRBV27 and TRBJ2-3, with 12 nucleotides matching TRBD2. The germline gives CDR1 MNHEY, CDR2 SMNVEV (reference sequence). J lost 3 bases, V lost 6 bases, and 7 bases had no gene match. This CDR3 spans 16 amino acids. As DNA, the CDR3 is TGTGCCAGCAGCTCCGGGACTAGCGGGTTTACAGATACGCAGTATTTT. It is translated as CASSSGTSGFTDTQYF.

About this clone itself: The sample has other DNA sequences that encode this CDR3 too. The rearrangement uses TRBV7-2 and TRBJ2-5; 9 bases are a match to TRBD2. The CDR3 covers 17 residues. The junction had 9 bases not matched to a gene; V was cut back by 1 base and J by 3 bases. The germline gives CDR1 SGHTA, CDR2 FQGNSA. The CDR3 loop reads CASSLDGAGGFEETQYF. The CDR3 DNA is TGTGCCAGCAGCTTAGATGGGGCGGGGGGGTTTGAAGAGACCCAGTACTTC.

V and J are TRBV9 and TRBJ1-5; D gene ambiguous. The V end lost 0 bases, the J end lost 5 bases, and 6 bases lay between the germline ends. Germline-derived CDR1 and CDR2 are SGDLS and YYNGEE. The CDR3 covers 13 residues. CDR3: CASSVDEYQPQHF. The CDR3 coding sequence is TGTGCCAGCAGCGTAGATGAGTATCAGCCCCAGCATTTT.

The chain recombines TRBV2 with TRBJ1-2; 7 bases are a match to TRBD1. The ends lost 10 bases at V and 1 base at J; junction bases unmatched: 9. Germline V gene sequence: CDR1 SNHLY, CDR2 FYNNEI. The CDR3 totals 14 residues. CDR3: CAISQGPNNYGYTF. The CDR3 coding sequence is TGTGCCATATCACAGGGGCCTAATAACTATGGCTACACCTTC.

This chain connects TRBV7-9 to TRBJ2-7; weak D call: TRBD2 (5 bases). Trimming shortened V by 5 bases and J by 0 bases, and 11 bases separated the two germline ends. The CDR3 runs to 14 residues. The germline V gene encodes CDR1 SEHNR and CDR2 FQNEAQ (reference sequence). DNA of the CDR3: TGTGCCAGCAGCCAGGACGGGGACTCCTACGAGCAGTACTTC. Its protein is CASSQDGDSYEQYF.

CDR3 loop: CASRPGNTDTQYF. In DNA, the CDR3 is TGTGCCAGCAGGCCAGGGAATACAGATACGCAGTATTTT. The V call is TRBV6-5, the J call TRBJ2-3, with TRBD1 as a possible D gene (5 bases). Trimming removed 6 bases from V and 3 bases from J, with 10 bases in between. Looked up from germline, CDR1 is MNHEY and CDR2 is SVGAGI. The CDR3 consists of 13 residues.

The V call is TRBV7-9, the J call TRBJ1-3; a possible D gene is TRBD1 (6 bases). CDR1 SEHNR and CDR2 FQNEAQ come from the germline V gene (reference sequence). V was cut by 5 bases and J by 0 bases, with 11 bases left in between. The CDR3 has 15 residues. In DNA, the CDR3 is TGTGCCAGCAGCCGGGACACAGTCTCTGGAAACACCATATATTTT. Its protein is CASSRDTVSGNTIYF.

V usage is TRBV2 and J usage is TRBJ1-2; the D is unclear. The V end was cut by 6 bases, the J end by 2 bases, with 13 bases between. The CDR3 runs to 14 residues. Germline CDR1 SNHLY, CDR2 FYNNEI. For the CDR3, the DNA is TGTGCCAGCAGCCTGTTTAGGGAGAACTATGGCTACACCTTC. Protein product: CASSLFRENYGYTF.

The rearrangement links TRBV4-1 to TRBJ2-7; TRBD2 is a possible D gene (6 bases). The ends were cut back, 1 base at V and 5 bases at J, with 15 bases in the middle. The CDR3 is 15 residues long. The V gene's germline CDR1 is MGHRA and CDR2 YSYEKL. CDR3 in DNA: TGCGCCAGCAGCCAAGTGGGGGGTTTAAGGGACGAGCAGTACTTC. Its translation: CASSQVGGLRDEQYF.

This chain uses TRBV5-8 with TRBJ1-1, with D possibly being TRBD1 (5 bases). CDR1 and CDR2 (germline): SGHTS, YDEGEE. There are 12 residues in the CDR3. The V end was cut by 4 bases, the J end by 11 bases, with 15 bases between. The chain's CDR3 is CASSLARGTAFF. The CDR3, as DNA: TGTGCCAGCAGCCTGGCGCGGGGGACGGCTTTCTTT.